This is a list of T cell receptor beta chains from one sample in a study of cytomegalovirus exposure and HLA in healthy donors. Profiling relied on immunoSEQ multiplex PCR, and the TCRdb table lists in-frame clones only, not all of them. The data show roughly 130,000 clones, with roughly 83% seen just once and about 2% held by the top ten. The sequencing input was PBMCs. Every receptor here comes from a man between 18 and 29 years old in good health and CMV-seronegative. CDR3s include the opening cysteine and the closing phenylalanine or tryptophan. The D gene is left open where the match is weak. Not every row has a clone size; where given, it reads once, few, many or a size class.

d_gene	abundance	j_gene	v_gene	CDR3aa	CDR3nt
NA	NA	TRBJ1-1	TRBV25-1	CASSDPRTRGNTEAFF	TGTGCCAGCAGTGACCCCAGGACCAGGGGGAACACTGAAGCTTTCTTT
NA	NA	TRBJ1-5	TRBV6-1	CASSQLQAQHF	TGTGCCAGCAGCCAACTCCAGGCCCAGCATTTT
TRBD2	NA	TRBJ2-3	TRBV9	CASSVGAGGPYRDTQYF	TGTGCCAGCAGCGTAGGGGCGGGAGGGCCATATAGAGATACGCAGTATTTT
TRBD1	NA	TRBJ1-1	TRBV7-6	CASSGRGGWGAEAFF	TGTGCCAGCAGCGGCAGAGGGGGCTGGGGAGCTGAAGCTTTCTTT
TRBD1	NA	TRBJ1-1	TRBV7-8	CASSEIWDRGARTEAFF	TGTGCCAGCAGCGAAATATGGGACAGGGGCGCGAGGACTGAAGCTTTCTTT
TRBD2	NA	TRBJ2-4	TRBV5-6	CASSLVGPSGVGKNIQYF	TGTGCCAGCAGCTTGGTAGGGCCAAGCGGGGTTGGCAAAAACATTCAGTACTTC
TRBD2	NA	TRBJ2-3	TRBV7-6	CASSLGASGNSDTQYF	TGTGCCAGCAGCTTAGGGGCTAGCGGAAATTCAGATACGCAGTATTTT
NA	NA	TRBJ1-6	TRBV7-9	CASNELGLHSPLHF	TGTGCCAGCAATGAGCTAGGTCTCCATTCACCCCTCCACTTT
TRBD1	NA	TRBJ2-3	TRBV30	CAYRPGQRTDAQYF	TGTGCCTATCGACCGGGACAGAGAACTGACGCGCAGTATTTT
NA	NA	TRBJ1-5	TRBV18	CASSPSPVAQPQHF	TGTGCCAGCTCACCATCTCCGGTTGCCCAGCCCCAGCATTTT
TRBD1	NA	TRBJ2-2	TRBV7-2	CASSLAGPGQGADGELFF	TGTGCCAGCAGCTTAGCGGGGCCGGGACAGGGGGCGGACGGGGAGCTGTTTTTT
TRBD2	NA	TRBJ2-5	TRBV9	CASSASGSGETQYF	TGTGCCAGCAGCGCCAGCGGGAGTGGGGAGACCCAGTACTTC
TRBD1	NA	TRBJ2-3	TRBV6-4	CASSDSSTGGTDTQYF	TGTGCCAGCAGTGACTCGTCGACAGGGGGCACAGATACGCAGTATTTT
TRBD1	NA	TRBJ2-7	TRBV7-2	CASSASGTGGFDEQYF	TGTGCCAGCAGCGCGTCCGGGACAGGGGGGTTTGACGAGCAGTACTTC
NA	NA	TRBJ2-1	TRBV19	CASSTGTTNYLYNEQFF	TGTGCCAGTAGTACCGGGACAACAAACTACCTCTACAATGAGCAGTTCTTC
NA	NA	TRBJ1-5	TRBV19	CASSQGIRSNQPQHF	TGTGCCAGTAGTCAGGGGATTCGGAGCAATCAGCCCCAGCATTTT
NA	NA	TRBJ2-1	TRBV11-3	CASSLDQGGSSSYNEQFF	TGTGCCAGCAGCTTAGATCAGGGGGGATCGAGCTCCTACAATGAGCAGTTCTTC
NA	NA	TRBJ1-1	TRBV6-6	CASRSQTEAFF	TGTGCCAGCAGGTCTCAGACTGAAGCTTTCTTT
NA	NA	TRBJ1-1	TRBV10-3	CAIGAASHSTEAFF	TGTGCCATCGGGGCGGCCAGTCACAGCACTGAAGCTTTCTTT
NA	NA	TRBJ2-1	TRBV7-2	CASSLSTGVYEQFF	TGTGCCAGCAGCTTGAGTACGGGGGTTTATGAGCAGTTCTTC
NA	once	TRBJ2-7	TRBV7-9	CASRPESGHQYF	TGTGCCAGCAGACCCGAGTCGGGACACCAGTACTTC
TRBD1	NA	TRBJ2-7	TRBV6-6	CASNPGQGNYEQYF	TGTGCCAGCAACCCGGGACAGGGGAACTACGAGCAGTACTTC
NA	once	TRBJ1-4	TRBV6-5	CASSYSSVGKLFF	TGTGCCAGCAGTTACTCGAGTGTTGGAAAACTGTTTTTT
TRBD2	NA	TRBJ2-1	TRBV28	CASSFSGRGGNEQFF	TGTGCCAGCAGTTTTAGCGGGAGAGGGGGCAATGAGCAGTTCTTC
NA	NA	TRBJ1-3	TRBV2	CASSESRASGNTIYF	TGTGCCAGCAGTGAAAGCAGGGCGTCTGGAAACACCATATATTTT
NA	few	TRBJ1-2	TRBV4-3	CASSQDIRNYGYTF	TGCGCCAGCAGCCAAGATATTCGGAACTATGGCTACACCTTC
NA	few	TRBJ1-5	TRBV28	CASSSGIRDLNQPQHF	TGTGCCAGCAGTTCCGGAATCCGGGATCTCAATCAGCCCCAGCATTTT
TRBD2	once	TRBJ2-1	TRBV7-2	CASSGRVAYNEQFF	TGTGCCAGCAGCGGGAGGGTGGCCTACAATGAGCAGTTCTTC
TRBD2	NA	TRBJ2-1	TRBV2	CASRAGGVYNEQFF	TGTGCCAGCAGGGCGGGAGGAGTTTACAATGAGCAGTTCTTC
TRBD1	NA	TRBJ2-1	TRBV13	CASKLGQGGYNEQFF	TGTGCCAGCAAATTGGGACAGGGGGGTTACAATGAGCAGTTCTTC
TRBD1	NA	TRBJ2-7	TRBV5-1	CASSLPGQGAREQYF	TGCGCCAGCAGCTTGCCGGGACAGGGGGCGCGGGAGCAGTACTTC
TRBD1	NA	TRBJ1-2	TRBV29-1	CSVVVLPGQGNFGYGYTF	TGCAGCGTTGTCGTGTTACCGGGACAGGGGAACTTTGGCTATGGCTACACCTTC
TRBD2	NA	TRBJ2-6	TRBV7-9	CSSTTTGGPEFFGANVLTF	TGTTCCAGCACCACCACGGGGGGACCTGAATTTTTTGGGGCCAACGTCCTGACTTTC
TRBD2	NA	TRBJ2-5	TRBV19	CASSSGLAGGPGWETQYF	TGTGCCAGTAGCTCCGGACTAGCGGGAGGGCCAGGGTGGGAGACCCAGTACTTC
NA	NA	TRBJ1-5	TRBV18	CASSPLTGRTDQPQHF	TGTGCCAGCTCACCACTCACCGGCAGGACAGATCAGCCCCAGCATTTT
NA	NA	TRBJ2-6	TRBV5-4	CASSIGGSGANVLTF	TGTGCCAGCAGCATAGGGGGCTCTGGGGCCAACGTCCTGACTTTC
TRBD2	once	TRBJ2-4	TRBV9	CASSTGRLAGVEGIQYF	TGTGCCAGCAGCACTGGGAGACTAGCGGGAGTTGAGGGCATTCAGTACTTC
TRBD2	NA	TRBJ2-1	TRBV30	CAWSVAGSSYNEQFF	TGTGCCTGGAGTGTAGCGGGGAGCTCCTACAATGAGCAGTTCTTC
TRBD2	NA	TRBJ2-5	TRBV4-1	CASSHTGLAGFGGETQYF	TGCGCCAGCAGCCACACGGGACTAGCGGGATTTGGAGGAGAGACCCAGTACTTC
NA	once	TRBJ2-1	TRBV7-6	CASSLGEYSYNEQFF	TGTGCCAGCAGCTTAGGGGAGTACTCCTACAATGAGCAGTTCTTC
NA	NA	TRBJ1-6	TRBV6-5	CASSSGPSYNSPLHF	TGTGCCAGCAGTTCAGGGCCCTCCTATAATTCACCCCTCCACTTT
NA	few	TRBJ1-5	TRBV19	CASRTTGFGNQPQHF	TGTGCCAGTAGGACGACGGGATTCGGCAATCAGCCCCAGCATTTT
NA	once	TRBJ2-7	TRBV19	CASSLPPAGKGEQYF	TGTGCCAGTAGTCTCCCCCCAGCGGGCAAAGGCGAGCAGTACTTC
TRBD1	NA	TRBJ1-2	TRBV9	CASRRDSTNYGYTF	TGTGCCAGCAGGAGGGACAGCACTAACTATGGCTACACCTTC
TRBD1	NA	TRBJ1-2	TRBV19	CASSRDRGFYGYTF	TGTGCCAGTAGTCGGGACAGGGGATTCTATGGCTACACCTTC
NA	NA	TRBJ1-2	TRBV9	CASTVRGIDDGYTF	TGTGCCAGCACCGTCAGGGGAATAGACGATGGCTACACCTTC
TRBD2	NA	TRBJ2-3	TRBV29-1	CSGRLALSTDTQYF	TGCAGCGGCAGACTAGCGCTCAGCACAGATACGCAGTATTTT
TRBD2	NA	TRBJ2-3	TRBV7-9	CASSLDGRSTDTQYF	TGTGCCAGCAGCTTAGACGGGAGGAGCACAGATACGCAGTATTTT
NA	NA	TRBJ2-5	TRBV19	CASSQQGETQYF	TGTGCCAGTAGTCAACAGGGAGAGACCCAGTACTTC
TRBD2	once	TRBJ2-3	TRBV7-2	CASSLAGGPRTDTQYF	TGTGCCAGCAGCTTAGCGGGAGGGCCGAGGACAGATACGCAGTATTTT
NA	once	TRBJ1-1	TRBV29-1	CSVERGRNTEAFF	TGCAGCGTTGAACGGGGGAGGAACACTGAAGCTTTCTTT
NA	NA	TRBJ2-1	TRBV30	CAWTQGGYNEQFF	TGTGCCTGGACCCAGGGCGGCTACAATGAGCAGTTCTTC
NA	NA	TRBJ2-3	TRBV5-1	CASSLGPNFREDTQYF	TGCGCCAGCAGCTTGGGACCTAACTTTAGGGAGGATACGCAGTATTTT
NA	NA	TRBJ2-1	TRBV27	CASSFQQSYNEQFF	TGTGCCAGCAGTTTCCAACAATCCTACAATGAGCAGTTCTTC